The 28 T cell receptor beta chains in this list originate from one sample, sequenced in a study of beta chain features in type 1 diabetes. The authors reverse transcribed all of the isolated RNA, so sequencing captured expressed TCRB transcripts. The data were produced by immunoSEQ multiplex PCR, yet TCRdb's version contains in-frame clones alone and is incomplete. Of about 290,000 clones listed, 8% are singletons. Input material: central memory CD4+ T cells from blood. These TCRs come from a woman in her late teens or twenties in good health.

Turning to this clone: The junction departs from germline at one end; a sequencing error may be responsible. This chain joins TRBV11-3 and TRBJ2-1, with 9 bases fitting TRBD2. Germline loops: CDR1 SGHNT, CDR2 YENEEA. There are 13 residues in the CDR3. In nucleotides, the CDR3 is TGTGCCAGCAGCTTATATGCACGGACTAGCGCGGTCTTC. Translated, it gives CASSLYARTSAVF.

This clone showed up many times. The genes are TRBV6-6 and TRBJ2-7; 7 nucleotides agree with TRBD1. Germline V gene data show CDR1 as MNHNY and CDR2 as SVGAGI (reference sequence). CDR3 length: 13 residues. The V and J ends lost 4 bases and 2 bases, in that order; junction bases with no gene match: 2. For the CDR3, the DNA is TGTGCCAGCAGTTTTGGGACAGCCTACGAGCAGTACGTC. This translates into CASSFGTAYEQYV.

This clone was counted ten times or more. The J gene is TRBJ1-2, the V gene TRBV29-1, with TRBD1 as a possible D gene (6 bases). The CDR3 has 15 amino acids. CDR1 and CDR2 (germline): SQVTM, ANQGSEA. Trimming removed 3 bases from V and 4 bases from J, with 18 bases in between. The CDR3 DNA sequence: TGCAGCGTTGACAGGGGCTCGCAGCAAGCCTATGGCTACACCTTC. Amino acids: CSVDRGSQQAYGYTF.

The chain joins TRBV11-2 to TRBJ2-7; D remains ambiguous. The CDR3 loop spans 15 amino acids. Germline V gene data show CDR1 as SGHAT and CDR2 as FQNNGV. The V and J ends lost 1 base and 2 bases respectively, with 12 bases between them. CDR3 sequence: CASSLVNGRTYEQYF. CDR3 sequence (DNA): TGTGCCAGCAGCTTAGTAAACGGAAGGACCTACGAGCAGTACTTC.

This clone was counted only a few times. This chain connects TRBV9 to TRBJ2-3; the match to TRBD2 covers 8 bases. CDR3 length: 15 residues. Germline values: CDR1 SGDLS, CDR2 YYNGEE. The V and J ends lost 4 bases and 10 bases, in that order; junction bases with no gene match: 14. CDR3 bases: TGTGCCAGCAGCTTTGGATCGGGGGGGCCGGTCGCGCAGTATTTT. It translates to CASSFGSGGPVAQYF.

This clone was observed a handful of times. V is TRBV9 and J is TRBJ2-1; D is perhaps TRBD2 (6 bases). V was shortened by 3 bases and J by 2 bases, with 12 bases between the two germline ends. CDR1 and CDR2 from the germline V gene are SGDLS and YYNGEE. CDR3 size: 15 residues. The DNA for the CDR3 is TGTGCCAGCAGCGGTCTAGCGATCCCCTACAATGAGCAGTTCTTC. It is translated as CASSGLAIPYNEQFF.

The chain employs TRBV7-9 and TRBJ2-7; tentatively, D is TRBD2 (5 bases). Trimming stripped 5 bases from V and 5 bases from J, with 13 bases between. CDR1 is SEHNR, CDR2 FQNEAQ, per germline (reference sequence). The CDR3 has 13 amino acids. The CDR3 loop reads CASSHSSANEQYF. In DNA, the CDR3 is TGTGCCAGCAGCCATAGTAGCGCTAACGAGCAGTACTTC.

This rearrangement joins TRBV9 to TRBJ2-2; tentative D call: TRBD2 (6 bases). This CDR3 comprises 15 residues. CDR1 and CDR2 (germline): SGDLS, YYNGEE. Trimming left V 4 bases short and J 7 bases short, with 17 bases between. The CDR3 bases are TGTGCCAGCAGCCTCCAAGTTGTGGGGGGCGGGGAGCTGTTTTTT. Its translation is CASSLQVVGGGELFF.

This clone was seen ten or more times. The chain links TRBV7-9 to TRBJ2-3; D may correspond to TRBD1 or TRBD2 (5 bases each). The CDR3 consists of 15 residues. Germline V gives CDR1 SEHNR, CDR2 FQNEAQ (reference sequence). V lost 8 bases and J lost 2, with 17 bases in between. The CDR3 bases are TGTGCCAGCCTCGGACTGGGGCTCGTCACAGATACGCAGTATTTT. Encoded protein: CASLGLGLVTDTQYF. The whole variable domain, remainder taken from reference TRBV7-9 and TRBJ2-3, is DTGVSQNPRHKITKRGQNVTFRCDPISEHNRLYWYRQTLGQGPEFLTYFQNEAQLEKSRLLSDRFSAERPKGSFSTLEIQRTEQGDSAMYLCASLGLGLVTDTQYFGPGTRLTVL.

This clone turned up a few times. The CDR3 region is CASGVGTNEKLFF. The DNA for the CDR3 is TGCGCCAGCGGGGTGGGGACCAATGAAAAACTGTTTTTT. The gene calls are TRBV5-1 and TRBJ1-4, with a tentative D call TRBD1 (5 bases). Germline lookup yields CDR1 SGHRS and CDR2 YFSETQ. The CDR3 contains 13 residues. V lost 7 bases and J lost 5, with 12 bases in between.

The table lists this clone with a few counts. The chain combines TRBV10-3 with TRBJ2-1; weak D call: TRBD2 (5 bases). Germline lookup yields CDR1 ENHRY and CDR2 SYGVKD. CDR3 length: 14 amino acids. Trimming stripped 6 bases from V and 3 bases from J, with 12 bases between. CDR3: CAISPMGSYNEQFF. CDR3 in DNA: TGTGCCATCAGCCCCATGGGGAGCTACAATGAGCAGTTCTTC.

This clone has just a few counts. The chain combines TRBV7-9 with TRBJ1-1; D unclear. The germline V gene encodes CDR1 SEHNR and CDR2 FQNEAQ (reference sequence). This CDR3 is 16 amino acids long. V was cut by 1 base and J by 1 base, with 13 bases left in between. The DNA for the CDR3 is TGTGCCAGCAGCTTAGAAGGGATGTACGGGAACACTGAAGCTTTCTTT. Amino acid sequence: CASSLEGMYGNTEAFF.

V and J are TRBV5-6 and TRBJ2-7; 7 bases match TRBD2. The germline CDR1 and CDR2 sequences are SGHDT and YYEEEE. J lost 6 bases, V lost 0 bases, and 3 bases had no gene match. CDR3 length equals 13 residues. The CDR3 DNA reads TGTGCCAGCAGCTTGGAACGGGGGGTCGAGCAGTACTTC. Amino acid sequence: CASSLERGVEQYF.

This clone has a handful of counts. The V call is TRBV5-6, the J call TRBJ1-1; possible D gene TRBD1, 6 bases. CDR1 and CDR2 (germline): SGHDT, YYEEEE. Trimming removed 0 bases from V and 4 bases from J, with 16 bases in between. The CDR3 has 16 amino acids. CDR3 DNA sequence: TGTGCCAGCAGCTTGGCCCGGGGACAACGTTTCACTGAAGCTTTCTTT. Translated: CASSLARGQRFTEAFF.

The chain combines TRBV4-2 with TRBJ2-3, with D possibly matching TRBD1 (5 bases). The germline CDR1 and CDR2 sequences are LGHNA and YNFKEQ. Between the trimmed V and J ends, which lost 5 bases and 3 bases, there was a span of 9 bases. The CDR3 has 13 amino acids. The CDR3 DNA reads TGTGCCAGCAGCAAGACAGTTACAGATACGCAGTATTTT. Translated, it gives CASSKTVTDTQYF.

This clone has a count of ten or more. The V gene is TRBV9, the J gene TRBJ2-2; TRBD1 agrees at 10 bases. CDR3 size: 17 residues. J was trimmed by 9 bases and V by 1 base; bases with no gene match: 12. CDR1 SGDLS and CDR2 YYNGEE come from the germline V gene. CDR3 nucleotides: TGTGCCAGCAGCGTATCGCGGGGCGGGACAGGGGACCGGGAGCTGTTTTTT. This sequence encodes CASSVSRGGTGDRELFF.

Only a few counts were recorded for this clone. The chain is built from TRBV30 and TRBJ1-3, with D maybe TRBD1 (6 bases). V dropped 2 bases and J dropped 0 bases, with 8 bases sitting between them. The CDR3 loop spans 14 amino acids. Germline CDR1 is GTSNPN and CDR2 is SVGIG (reference sequence). DNA of the CDR3: TGTGCCTGGAGTAGGGGGGGCTCTGGAAACACCATATATTTT. Its protein product is CAWSRGGSGNTIYF. The whole variable domain, filled in from reference TRBV30 and TRBJ1-3, reads SQTIHQWPATLVQPVGSPLSLECTVEGTSNPNLYWYRQAAGRGLQLLFYSVGIGQISSEVPQNLSASRPQDRQFILSSKKLLLSDSGFYLCAWSRGGSGNTIYFGEGSWLTVV.

This rearrangement joins TRBV4-1 to TRBJ1-1; TRBD1 aligns across 9 bases. The V and J ends lost 1 base and 4 bases, in that order; junction bases with no gene match: 10. The germline gives CDR1 MGHRA, CDR2 YSYEKL. The CDR3 covers 17 residues. The DNA for the CDR3 is TGCGCCAGCAGCCAAGCCAGCCTGACAGGGGGTGGCACTGAAGCTTTCTTT. The encoded protein is CASSQASLTGGGTEAFF.

In its sample, this clone was seen many times. The V and J genes are TRBV19 and TRBJ1-5; no firm D call. The V end lost 1 base, the J end lost 2 bases, and 9 bases lay between the germline ends. This CDR3 has 15 residues. Germline assignment: CDR1 LNHDA and CDR2 SQIVND (reference sequence). The CDR3 loop reads CASSIVWGGNQPQHF. The CDR3 DNA sequence: TGTGCCAGTAGTATAGTATGGGGTGGCAATCAGCCCCAGCATTTT.

This clone was picked up a small number of times. The rearrangement uses TRBV7-6 and TRBJ2-1, with D possibly being TRBD1 or TRBD2 (5 bases each). Germline V gene sequence: CDR1 SGHVS, CDR2 FNYEAQ. The CDR3 length is 13 residues. V was shortened by 5 bases and J by 3 bases, with 8 bases between the two germline ends. The CDR3 here is CASSRDGYNEQFF. The DNA of the CDR3 is TGTGCCAGCAGCCGGGACGGCTACAATGAGCAGTTCTTC.

This clone was counted only a few times. The chain is built from TRBV9 and TRBJ2-3, with D possibly being TRBD1 or TRBD2 (5 bases each). This CDR3 comprises 16 residues. The V and J ends lost 0 bases and 3 bases respectively, with 14 bases between them. Per the germline V gene, CDR1 is SGDLS and CDR2 is YYNGEE. CDR3 DNA sequence: TGTGCCAGCAGCGTAGGGGGGTTGAGTGGGACAGATACGCAGTATTTT. It specifies CASSVGGLSGTDTQYF.

In this sample, this clone turned up a few times. The gene calls are TRBV5-1 and TRBJ1-2, with D tentatively TRBD1 (5 bases). Germline loops: CDR1 SGHRS, CDR2 YFSETQ. V was clipped by 0 bases and J by 8 bases, with 17 bases between them. The CDR3 contains 15 residues. The CDR3 loop is CASSLVGAFSGGYTF. CDR3 bases: TGCGCCAGCAGCTTGGTCGGGGCGTTTTCGGGAGGCTACACCTTC.

This clone appeared a few times. The chain uses TRBV7-7 and TRBJ2-5; D is perhaps TRBD2 (5 bases). The CDR3 is 13 amino acids. Per germline, CDR1 SSHAT and CDR2 FNYEAQ (reference sequence). Trimming pared 5 bases from V and 3 bases from J, leaving 10 bases between. For the CDR3, the DNA is TGTGCCAGCAGCGCGAAGGGAGAAGAGACCCAGTACTTC. Amino acid sequence: CASSAKGEETQYF. The full variable domain, completed using reference TRBV7-7 and TRBJ2-5, is GAGVSQSPRYKVTKRGQDVTLRCDPISSHATLYWYQQALGQGPEFLTYFNYEAQPDKSGLPSDRFSAERPEGSISTLTIQRTEQRDSAMYRCASSAKGEETQYFGPGTRLLVL.

Ten or more counts support this clone. This sequence joins TRBV2 and TRBJ2-7; D might be TRBD1 (6 bases). The germline V and J ends were trimmed by 6 bases and 6 bases, with 21 bases remaining between them. The CDR3 totals 15 residues. Germline loops: CDR1 SNHLY, CDR2 FYNNEI. The CDR3 loop reads CASRIKLGQKAEQYF. DNA of the CDR3: TGTGCCAGCAGGATCAAATTGGGACAAAAGGCCGAGCAGTACTTC. Looking up the rest from reference TRBV2 and TRBJ2-7 gives the full variable domain: EPEVTQTPSHQVTQMGQEVILRCVPISNHLYFYWYRQILGQKVEFLVSFYNNEISEKSEIFDDQFSVERPDGSNFTLKIRSTKLEDSAMYFCASRIKLGQKAEQYFGPGTRLTVT.

This clone was seen more than once but under ten times. This chain links TRBV7-2 with TRBJ1-5; possible D gene TRBD1, 5 bases. Germline V gives CDR1 SGHTA, CDR2 FQGNSA. Trimming cost V 3 bases and J 9 bases, with 9 bases left between them. CDR3 size: 12 residues. The CDR3: CASSFGGGPQHF. For the CDR3, the DNA is TGTGCCAGCAGCTTTGGGGGTGGGCCCCAGCATTTT.

Ten or more counts support this clone. The chain recombines TRBV30 with TRBJ2-1; D might be TRBD1 (5 bases). Germline CDR1 is GTSNPN and CDR2 is SVGIG (reference sequence). V gave up 1 base and J gave up 8 bases, with 18 bases separating them. The CDR3 is 15 amino acids. CDR3 amino acids: CAWSDERQSGDEQFF. For the CDR3, the DNA is TGTGCCTGGAGTGACGAACGACAGTCTGGAGATGAGCAGTTCTTC. Together with reference TRBV30 and TRBJ2-1, the CDR3 gives the full variable domain: SQTIHQWPATLVQPVGSPLSLECTVEGTSNPNLYWYRQAAGRGLQLLFYSVGIGQISSEVPQNLSASRPQDRQFILSSKKLLLSDSGFYLCAWSDERQSGDEQFFGPGTRLTVL.

At least ten counts were recorded for this clone. The chain uses TRBV9 and TRBJ2-2; D is unresolved. V lost 2 bases, J lost 4 bases, and 9 bases lay in between. The CDR3 runs to 14 residues. Germline V gene data show CDR1 as SGDLS and CDR2 as YYNGEE. DNA for the CDR3: TGTGCCAGCAGCGTTTACGGTAGCACCGGGGAGCTGTTTTTT. It specifies CASSVYGSTGELFF.

This clone showed up just a few times. The V call is TRBV18, the J call TRBJ2-2; D gene unclear. Per germline, CDR1 KGHSH and CDR2 LQKENI. V lost 2 bases, J lost 4 bases, and 5 bases lay in between. The CDR3 loop spans 13 amino acids. CDR3 nucleotide sequence: TGTGCCAGCTCACCATCTAGCACCGGGGAGCTGTTTTTT. This encodes CASSPSSTGELFF.